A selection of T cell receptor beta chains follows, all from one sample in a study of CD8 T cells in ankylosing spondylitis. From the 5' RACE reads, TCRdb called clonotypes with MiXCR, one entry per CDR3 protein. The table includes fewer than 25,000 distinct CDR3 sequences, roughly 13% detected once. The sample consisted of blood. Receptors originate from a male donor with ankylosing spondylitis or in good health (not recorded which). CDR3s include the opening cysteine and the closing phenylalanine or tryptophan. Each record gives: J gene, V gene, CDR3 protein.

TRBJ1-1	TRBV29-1	CSAQGWNTEAFF
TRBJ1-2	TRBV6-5	CASSYSSGVDGYTF
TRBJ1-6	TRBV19	CASSPADSPLHF
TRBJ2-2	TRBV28	CASSLSHNTGELFF
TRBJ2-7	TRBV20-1	CSASSGSYEQYF
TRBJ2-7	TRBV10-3	CAISDQGPSYEQYF
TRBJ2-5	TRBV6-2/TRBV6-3	CASIPLGLKLTQETQYF
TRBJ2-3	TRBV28	CASSIASLTDTQYF
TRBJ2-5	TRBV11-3	CATSLAGEETQYF
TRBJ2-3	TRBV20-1	CSLRWRTLGTTDTQYF
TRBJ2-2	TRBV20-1	CSARVFGELFF
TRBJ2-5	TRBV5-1	CASSLSGGEETQYF
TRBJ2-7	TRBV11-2	CASSLRTGNWFAHEQYF
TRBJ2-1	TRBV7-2	CASGRLGNEQFF
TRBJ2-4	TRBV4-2	CASSQGTGLTKNIQYF
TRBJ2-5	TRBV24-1	CATSDPTNVVEETQYF
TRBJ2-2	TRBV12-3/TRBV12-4	CASSFRGTSTGELFF